This T cell receptor beta chain was captured in a study of blood T cell repertoires in COVID-19 (TCRdb year 2020). Broadly, across the study: Samples covering the acute and convalescent phases of COVID-19 were provided by collaborators in the United States, Italy and Spain. The material from the prospective study consisted of cDNA or gDNA derived from T cells, B-cell-depleted T cells, or PBMCs. Deeply sampled blood TCRbeta repertoires from subjects exposed to, actively infected with, or recovered from COVID-19 were included in the dataset. The repertoires were made available in a free public database intended to serve as a resource for research on the immune response to SARS-CoV-2. The samples were drawn from the first 160 participants of the ongoing ImmuneRACE study and from 1,200 or so subjects provided by 6 global collaborators. Sample metadata almost always included a de-identified subject ID, COVID-19 status, age in years and sex. HLA class I and class II types, where available, came from metadata supplied by the sample provider rather than from assay-based typing.

This clone occurred once. No cognate antigen has been identified for it. Base qualities are not recorded, but no much larger clone differs from it by a single base. Each collaborating institution followed its own protocols to collect whole blood in K2EDTA tubes. For TCRbeta analysis, collaborator samples were shipped as frozen whole blood, as isolated PBMCs, or as DNA extracted from either sample type. Results the study describes overall, beyond this receptor: The amount of clinical and demographic metadata varied by source and participant and was provided uncurated.

TCRbeta CDR3 regions were amplified from genomic DNA using the immunoSEQ Assay, a bias-controlled multiplex PCR. The study's processing was this. The number of nucleated cells in each sample was estimated from the amplification of reference gene primers within the assay. Sequence reads were collapsed and filtered to measure the absolute abundance of every unique TCRbeta CDR3 rearrangement. For each sample, productive Simpson clonality was calculated as the square root of Simpson's diversity index across productive rearrangements. Imported from immuneACCESS, the table was reduced by TCRdb to in-frame sequences with V and J called. These copies leave out some clones; in studies compared against another copy, an unresolved V gene accounts for under half, and the cause of the remainder is not known. That table is the source of V, J and clone size, and D and trimming were worked out from the DNA. For this sample there are 150,000 to 200,000 clones; about 86% appear just once. In total, the top ten clones hold 0.99% of the sample.

V and J lose 4 bases and 3 bases, and a span of 10 bases separates them. Taken from cysteine to phenylalanine, the CDR3 has 13 residues. Here the CDR3 DNA is all that survives: 39 bases in frame from base 1. The germline V gene sets CDR1 to SGDLS and CDR2 to YYNGEE. The sequenced sample was peripheral blood. The chain was built from TRBV9 and TRBJ1-1; a tentative D call is TRBD1 (5 bases match). The TCR comes from a man younger than 35 with acute or convalescent COVID-19. The DNA reads TGTGCCAGCAGCTCACAGGTTTACACTGAAGCTTTCTTT. The translation is CASSSQVYTEAFF.